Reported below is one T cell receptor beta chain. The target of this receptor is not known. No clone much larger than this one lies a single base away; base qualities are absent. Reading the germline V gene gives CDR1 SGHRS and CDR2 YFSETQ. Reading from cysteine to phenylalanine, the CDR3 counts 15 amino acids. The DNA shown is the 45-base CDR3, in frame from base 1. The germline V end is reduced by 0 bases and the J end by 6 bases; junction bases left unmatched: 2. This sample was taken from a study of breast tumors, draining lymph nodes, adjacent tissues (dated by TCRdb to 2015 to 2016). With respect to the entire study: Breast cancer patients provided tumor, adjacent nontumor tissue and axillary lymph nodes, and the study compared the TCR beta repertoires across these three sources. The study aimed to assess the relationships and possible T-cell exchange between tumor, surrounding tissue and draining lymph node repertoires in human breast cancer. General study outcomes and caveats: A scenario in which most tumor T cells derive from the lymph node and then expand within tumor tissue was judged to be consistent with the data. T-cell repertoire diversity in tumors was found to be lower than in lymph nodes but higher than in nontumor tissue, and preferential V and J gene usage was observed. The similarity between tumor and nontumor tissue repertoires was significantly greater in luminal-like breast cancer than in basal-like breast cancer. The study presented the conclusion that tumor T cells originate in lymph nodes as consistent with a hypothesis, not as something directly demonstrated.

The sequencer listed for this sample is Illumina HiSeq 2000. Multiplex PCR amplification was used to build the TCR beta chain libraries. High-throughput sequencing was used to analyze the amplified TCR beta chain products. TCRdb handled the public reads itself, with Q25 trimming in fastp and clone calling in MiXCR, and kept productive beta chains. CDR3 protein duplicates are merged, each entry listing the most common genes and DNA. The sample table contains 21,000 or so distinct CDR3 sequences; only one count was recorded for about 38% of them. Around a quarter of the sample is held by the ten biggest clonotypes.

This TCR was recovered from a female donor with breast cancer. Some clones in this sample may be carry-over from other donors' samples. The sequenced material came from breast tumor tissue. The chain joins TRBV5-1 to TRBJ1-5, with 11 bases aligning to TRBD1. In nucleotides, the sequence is TGCGCCAGCAGCTTGGTCGGGACAGGGGGTCAGCCCCAGCATTTT. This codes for CASSLVGTGGQPQHF. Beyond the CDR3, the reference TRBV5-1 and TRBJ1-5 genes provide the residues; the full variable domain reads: KAGVTQTPRYLIKTRGQQVTLSCSPISGHRSVSWYQQTPGQGLQFLFEYFSETQRNKGNFPGRFSGRQFSNSRSEMNVSTLELGDSALYLCASSLVGTGGQPQHFGDGTRLSIL.